These 22 T cell receptor beta chains came from one sample sequenced in a study of OX40 agonist ivuxolimab in advanced cancers. Measured with immunoSEQ multiplex PCR; TCRdb has only the in-frame clones, and not every one. The sample yields 80,000 to 100,000 clones, around 86% seen once. The material sequenced was CD4+ or CD8+ T cells sorted from blood, taken in a trial of the OX40 agonist ivuxolimab. The source is an adult with an advanced solid tumor such as melanoma, head and neck, liver or kidney cancer.

The chain has TRBV6-5 and TRBJ1-3; D possibly corresponds to TRBD1 (5 bases). This CDR3 comprises 14 residues. The V end was cut by 7 bases, the J end by 0 bases, with 10 bases between. Germline assignment: CDR1 MNHEY and CDR2 SVGAGI. As DNA, the CDR3 is TGTGCCAGCACCAAAGGGACCTCTGGAAACACCATATATTTT. It is translated as CASTKGTSGNTIYF.

The V gene is TRBV5-1, the J gene TRBJ2-7; 9 positions match TRBD1. The CDR3 consists of 15 residues. Losses at the gene ends were 1 base for V and 0 bases for J; bases not matched to a gene: 2. Germline values: CDR1 SGHRS, CDR2 YFSETQ. CDR3: CASSLTGQGSYEQYF. DNA of the CDR3: TGCGCCAGCAGCTTGACGGGACAGGGCTCCTACGAGCAGTACTTC.

This clone turned up a few times. The genes are TRBV5-5 and TRBJ2-5; D is unclear. Germline V gene sequence: CDR1 SGHKS, CDR2 YYEKEE (reference sequence). The CDR3 consists of 15 residues. Deletions cut 0 bases from V and 5 bases from J, with 14 bases between. The CDR3 bases are TGTGCCAGCAGCTTGGGCCCGTCGGATAAGGAGACCCAGTACTTC. Translated: CASSLGPSDKETQYF.

The chain uses TRBV6-5 and TRBJ1-2, with 7 bases identical to TRBD1. V lost 6 bases and J lost 8; bases outside the gene matches: 12. CDR3 length: 14 amino acids. Germline V gene lookup returns CDR1 MNHEY and CDR2 SVGAGI. The CDR3 reads CASRSAGGLLGYTF. The CDR3 bases are TGTGCCAGCAGATCCGCAGGGGGTCTCTTGGGCTACACCTTC.

This chain connects TRBV5-8 to TRBJ2-3; D is unresolved. CDR1 and CDR2 from the germline V gene are SGHTS and YDEGEE. V shed 0 bases and J shed 2 bases, with 7 bases lying between them. This CDR3 is 14 amino acids long. The CDR3 here is CASSLGWNTDTQYF. Written as DNA, the CDR3 is TGTGCCAGCAGCTTGGGGTGGAACACAGATACGCAGTATTTT.

The V and J genes are TRBV30 and TRBJ1-6; tentative D call: TRBD1 (5 bases). The CDR3 covers 16 residues. Deletions cut 2 bases from V and 14 bases from J, with 25 bases between. Germline V lookup: CDR1 GTSNPN, CDR2 SVGIG (reference sequence). CDR3 protein: CAWSPPPGLGIITLHF. The DNA of the CDR3 is TGTGCCTGGAGTCCACCCCCGGGACTCGGGATTATCACCCTCCACTTT.

The chain carries TRBV7-2 and TRBJ1-1, with a tentative D call TRBD1 (6 bases). V shed 5 bases and J shed 3 bases, with 10 bases lying between them. The CDR3 covers 13 residues. CDR1 and CDR2 from the germline V gene are SGHTA and FQGNSA. The CDR3 loop is CASSRQEDTEAFF. The DNA of the CDR3 is TGTGCCAGCAGCCGACAGGAAGACACTGAAGCTTTCTTT.

V usage is TRBV28 and J usage is TRBJ1-5, with D tentatively TRBD1 (5 bases). Between the trimmed V and J ends, which lost 5 bases and 0 bases, there was a span of 11 bases. Germline V gives CDR1 MDHEN, CDR2 SYDVKM. The CDR3 is 15 residues long. CDR3 DNA: TGTGCCAGCAGTGGACAAATAGATAGCAATCAGCCCCAGCATTTT. This sequence encodes CASSGQIDSNQPQHF.

The chain combines TRBV18 with TRBJ2-1; D possibly matches TRBD1 or TRBD2 (5 bases each). Germline lookup yields CDR1 KGHSH and CDR2 LQKENI. The length of the CDR3 is 16 residues. Between the trimmed V and J ends, which lost 3 bases and 0 bases, there was a span of 12 bases. The CDR3 bases are TGTGCCAGCTCACCTTTGATGAGGGGCTCCTACAATGAGCAGTTCTTC. It codes for CASSPLMRGSYNEQFF.

The chain is built from TRBV5-1 and TRBJ2-1, with no clear D. With 0 bases removed from V and 7 bases from J, the gap between germline ends came to 5 bases. The CDR3 runs to 12 residues. The germline V gene has CDR1 SGHRS and CDR2 YFSETQ. The CDR3 region is CASSLVLNEQFF. In DNA, the CDR3 is TGCGCCAGCAGCTTGGTTTTAAATGAGCAGTTCTTC.

This clone was counted only a few times. The chain carries TRBV28 and TRBJ2-7, with D possibly matching TRBD2 (6 bases). V was pared by 5 bases and J by 5 bases, with 16 bases between. The CDR3 runs to 14 residues. Germline V lookup: CDR1 MDHEN, CDR2 SYDVKM. CDR3 loop: CASSRTGRGHEQYF. CDR3 nucleotide sequence: TGTGCCAGCAGTCGGACCGGGCGGGGTCACGAGCAGTACTTC.

To note about this clone: The junction departs from the called germline gene at one end, perhaps through a read error. The rearrangement uses TRBV7-6 and TRBJ1-1; tentatively, D is TRBD1 (6 bases). The CDR3 extends over 12 amino acids. Germline CDR1 is SGHVS and CDR2 is FNYEAQ. CDR3 in DNA: TGTGCCAGCAGCCCAAGGGGGGGGATCCCTCCATTC. Its translation: CASSPRGGIPPF.

This clone came up once. The chain carries TRBV28 and TRBJ2-1, with 10 bases aligning to TRBD1. This CDR3 comprises 16 residues. After removal of 7 bases from V and 7 bases from J, the junction contained 13 bases not matched to a gene. CDR1 and CDR2 from the germline V gene are MDHEN and SYDVKM. The CDR3 loop is CASKPGQGFTWNEQFF. The CDR3 nucleotides read TGTGCCAGCAAACCGGGACAGGGGTTTACGTGGAATGAGCAGTTCTTC. Based on the CDR3 plus reference TRBV28 and TRBJ2-1, the full variable domain is DVKVTQSSRYLVKRTGEKVFLECVQDMDHENMFWYRQDPGLGLRLIYFSYDVKMKEKGDIPEGYSVSREKKERFSLILESASTNQTSMYLCASKPGQGFTWNEQFFGPGTRLTVL.

The chain carries TRBV6-5 and TRBJ2-7; 9 nucleotides match TRBD1. J was trimmed by 5 bases and V by 0 bases; bases with no gene match: 5. CDR3 length: 15 amino acids. CDR1 is MNHEY and CDR2 is SVGAGI in the germline V gene. This chain's CDR3 is CASSYSSTGGNEQYF. The CDR3 DNA sequence: TGTGCCAGCAGTTACTCGTCGACAGGGGGAAACGAGCAGTACTTC.

The rearrangement uses TRBV29-1 and TRBJ1-4; D ambiguous. Germline V gene sequence: CDR1 SQVTM, CDR2 ANQGSEA. Trimming took off 2 bases at V and 5 bases at J, with 12 bases between the two ends. The CDR3 totals 14 residues. The CDR3 region is CSVELYSVNEKLFF. The CDR3 DNA follows: TGCAGCGTTGAACTTTACAGTGTAAATGAAAAACTGTTTTTT.

This clone has more than one count but fewer than ten. The rearrangement uses TRBV5-4 and TRBJ2-1, with D maybe TRBD1 (6 bases). Trimming removed 3 bases from V and 10 bases from J, with 8 bases in between. CDR1 and CDR2 (germline): SGHNT, YYREEE (reference sequence). The CDR3 sequence is 11 residues long. This chain's CDR3 is CASSSDREQFF. The CDR3, as DNA: TGTGCCAGCAGCTCCGACAGGGAGCAGTTCTTC.

A single count supports this clone. The J gene is TRBJ1-1, the V gene TRBV9; 7 bases map to TRBD1. The J segment lost 5 bases and the V segment lost 4 bases, leaving 5 bases of the junction unmatched. From germline, CDR1 is SGDLS and CDR2 YYNGEE. The CDR3 length is 13 residues. The CDR3 region has the DNA TGTGCCAGCAGCCTACAGGGGAGGACTGAAGCTTTCTTT. Protein product: CASSLQGRTEAFF.

The V gene is TRBV11-2, the J gene TRBJ2-1, with 10 bases aligning to TRBD2. Unmatched junction bases numbered 9, after V lost 1 base and J lost 0 bases. The germline V gene encodes CDR1 SGHAT and CDR2 FQNNGV. This CDR3 is built from 19 residues. CDR3: CASSLGRGSGGLSYNEQFF. CDR3 nucleotides: TGTGCCAGCAGCTTAGGGCGGGGTAGCGGGGGGCTCTCCTACAATGAGCAGTTCTTC.

This clone has only a few counts. This chain uses TRBV6-1 with TRBJ1-5; no firm D call. V dropped 1 base and J dropped 0 bases, with 4 bases sitting between them. CDR3 length: 14 residues. CDR1 MNHNS and CDR2 SASEGT come from the germline V gene. CDR3 protein: CASSEGGSNQPQHF. The CDR3, as DNA: TGTGCCAGCAGTGAAGGGGGTAGCAATCAGCCCCAGCATTTT.

The V gene is TRBV7-9, the J gene TRBJ2-2; the D gene is possibly TRBD2 (5 bases). Per the germline V gene, CDR1 is SEHNR and CDR2 is FQNEAQ (reference sequence). CDR3 length equals 16 residues. V dropped 1 base and J dropped 6 bases, with 15 bases sitting between them. The CDR3 is CASSLGRLAKAGELFF. Written as DNA, the CDR3 is TGTGCCAGCAGCTTAGGTCGGCTAGCTAAAGCCGGGGAGCTGTTTTTT.

This chain joins TRBV6-4 and TRBJ2-2; 8 nucleotides align to TRBD1. This CDR3 spans 16 amino acids. Germline values: CDR1 MRHNA, CDR2 SNTAGT. The V segment lost 6 bases and the J segment 1 base; nucleotides outside the gene matches: 7. CDR3 residues: CASSAGGAGNTGELFF. CDR3 nucleotide sequence: TGTGCCAGCAGCGCAGGGGGCGCGGGGAACACCGGGGAGCTGTTTTTT.

Only one count was recorded for this clone. The chain has TRBV5-5 and TRBJ1-4, with D unresolved. V was trimmed by 4 bases and J by 0 bases, leaving 10 bases between them. This CDR3 region has 15 residues. From germline, CDR1 is SGHKS and CDR2 YYEKEE (reference sequence). CDR3 in DNA: TGTGCCAGCAGCCCCCGGACGGCAACTAATGAAAAACTGTTTTTT. This codes for CASSPRTATNEKLFF.